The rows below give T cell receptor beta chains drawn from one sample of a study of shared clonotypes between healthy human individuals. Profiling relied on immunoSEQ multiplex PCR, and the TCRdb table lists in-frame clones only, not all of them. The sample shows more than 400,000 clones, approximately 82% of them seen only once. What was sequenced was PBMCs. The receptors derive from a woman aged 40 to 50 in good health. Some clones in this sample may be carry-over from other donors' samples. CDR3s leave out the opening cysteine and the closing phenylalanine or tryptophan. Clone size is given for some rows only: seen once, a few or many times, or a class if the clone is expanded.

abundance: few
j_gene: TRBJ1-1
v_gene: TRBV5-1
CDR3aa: ASSRLDSITEAF

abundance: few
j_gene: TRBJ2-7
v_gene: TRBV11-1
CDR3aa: ASSPGTGYEQY

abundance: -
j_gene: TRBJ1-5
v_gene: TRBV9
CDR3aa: ASSVGIGVGQPQH

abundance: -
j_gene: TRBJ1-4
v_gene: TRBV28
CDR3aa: ASSLYPPFTGTNEKLF

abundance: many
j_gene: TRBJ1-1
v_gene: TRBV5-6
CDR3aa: ASSLAANTEAF

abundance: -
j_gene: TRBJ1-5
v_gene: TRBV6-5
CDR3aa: ASSDTGEGGQPQH

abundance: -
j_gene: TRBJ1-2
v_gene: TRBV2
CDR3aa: ASSFDRVTT

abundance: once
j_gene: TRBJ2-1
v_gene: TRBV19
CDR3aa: ASGGGNEQF

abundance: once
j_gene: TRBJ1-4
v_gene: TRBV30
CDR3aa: AWGTGPSGEKLF

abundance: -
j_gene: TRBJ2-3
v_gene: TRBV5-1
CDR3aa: ASSLGQREDTQY

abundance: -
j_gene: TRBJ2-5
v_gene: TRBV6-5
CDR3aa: ASRKTGTETQY

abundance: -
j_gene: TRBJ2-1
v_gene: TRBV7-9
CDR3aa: ATGGRTSYNEQF

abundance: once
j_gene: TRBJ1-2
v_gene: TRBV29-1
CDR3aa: HHTRVYGYT

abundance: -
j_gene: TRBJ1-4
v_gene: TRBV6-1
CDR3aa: ASSETGRGNEKLF

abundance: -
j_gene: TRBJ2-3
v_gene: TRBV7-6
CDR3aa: ASSSTGGPSDTQY

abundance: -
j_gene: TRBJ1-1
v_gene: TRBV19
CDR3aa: ASSTRDRVTF

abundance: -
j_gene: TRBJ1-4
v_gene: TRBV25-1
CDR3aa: ASSERETGLANEKLF

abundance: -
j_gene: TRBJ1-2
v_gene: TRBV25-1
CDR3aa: ASSDPREPLNGYT

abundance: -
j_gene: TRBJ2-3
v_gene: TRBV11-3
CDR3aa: ASSLGAGTDTQY

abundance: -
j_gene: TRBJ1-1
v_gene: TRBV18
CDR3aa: ASSPLTGTGTEAF

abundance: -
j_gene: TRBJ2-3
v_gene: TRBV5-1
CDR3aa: ASSFSADTQY

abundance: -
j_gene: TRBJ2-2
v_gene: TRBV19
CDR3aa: ASSIEEVGVGELF

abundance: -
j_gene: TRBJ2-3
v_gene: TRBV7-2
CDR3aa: ASSSGLAGGKY

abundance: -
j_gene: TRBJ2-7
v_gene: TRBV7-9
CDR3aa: ASSKLVAEQY

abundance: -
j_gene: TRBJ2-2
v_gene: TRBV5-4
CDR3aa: ASSQDMDGTGELF

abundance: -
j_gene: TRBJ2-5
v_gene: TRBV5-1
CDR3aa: ASSFSSGSQETQY

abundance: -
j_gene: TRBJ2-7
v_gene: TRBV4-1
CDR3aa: ASSQRGDLYEQY

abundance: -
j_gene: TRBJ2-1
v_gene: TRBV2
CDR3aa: ASTLGRAGFQF